Presented here are 31 T cell receptor beta chains from one specimen sequenced in a study of blood T cell repertoires in COVID-19. TCRdb's table, derived via immunoSEQ multiplex PCR, lists solely in-frame clones and lacks some. The sample yields more than 250,000 clones, about nine tenths seen once. Material: PBMCs or T cells enriched from blood (not recorded which). Source of these receptors: a woman in her late teens or twenties who had recovered from COVID-19.

The rearrangement uses TRBV4-1 and TRBJ2-5; 9 bases agree with TRBD2. The CDR3 is 17 amino acids. V dropped 3 bases and J dropped 4; count of bases not matched to a gene: 12. The germline V gene has CDR1 MGHRA and CDR2 YSYEKL. CDR3 in DNA: TGCGCCAGCAGCCACCCAGGTCGCGGGAGGGAGAGAGAGACCCAGTACTTC. This codes for CASSHPGRGRERETQYF.

V is TRBV28 and J is TRBJ1-1; 8 bases match TRBD1. Germline V gene data show CDR1 as MDHEN and CDR2 as SYDVKM. The trim removed 7 bases at V and 1 base at J, leaving 14 bases unmatched. The CDR3 loop spans 17 amino acids. The CDR3 loop is CASNDRGLLFGNTEAFF. Written as DNA, the CDR3 is TGTGCCAGCAACGACAGGGGCCTCCTTTTTGGGAACACTGAAGCTTTCTTT.

This clone was seen only a few times. The gene calls are TRBV19 and TRBJ1-1, with D possibly being TRBD1 (6 bases). Germline loops: CDR1 LNHDA, CDR2 SQIVND (reference sequence). Trimming took 5 bases from V and 1 from J, leaving 11 bases between them. This CDR3 is 14 amino acids long. The CDR3 DNA reads as TGTGCCAGTAGTTACCCGGGACAGAACACTGAAGCTTTCTTT. Translating gives CASSYPGQNTEAFF.

This chain links TRBV6-4 with TRBJ1-1; a weak D match, TRBD1 (6 bases). Looked up from germline, CDR1 is MRHNA and CDR2 is SNTAGT. The ends were cut back, 2 bases at V and 11 bases at J, with 15 bases in the middle. The CDR3 spans 13 residues. CDR3 nucleotide sequence: TGTGCCAGCAGTGACCTTCCCCAGGGGTTGGCTTTCTTT. Its translation is CASSDLPQGLAFF.

DNA of the CDR3: TGTGCCATACAGGGTGGTGCTAACTATGGCTACACCTTC. It yields the protein CAIQGGANYGYTF. J is TRBJ1-2 and V is TRBV2, with D possibly being TRBD1 (6 bases). CDR1 is SNHLY and CDR2 is FYNNEI in the germline V gene. This CDR3 comprises 13 residues. The germline V and J ends were trimmed by 10 bases and 0 bases, with 12 bases remaining between them.

The chain couples TRBV9 to TRBJ2-1, with TRBD1 identical over 8 bases. The trim removed 0 bases at V and 4 bases at J, leaving 6 bases unmatched. The V gene's germline CDR1 is SGDLS and CDR2 YYNGEE. The CDR3 has 16 residues. CDR3 sequence reads: CASSVGWQGAYNEQFF. Written as DNA, the CDR3 is TGTGCCAGCAGCGTAGGGTGGCAGGGGGCTTACAATGAGCAGTTCTTC.

V usage is TRBV4-2 and J usage is TRBJ1-1; TRBD1 might be the D (5 bases). The germline CDR1 and CDR2 sequences are LGHNA and YNFKEQ. CDR3 length: 12 amino acids. Trimming removed 5 bases at V and 4 bases at J, with 8 bases between. This CDR3 reads CASSSRGTEAFF. Written as DNA, the CDR3 is TGTGCCAGCAGCTCAAGGGGCACTGAAGCTTTCTTT.

The rearrangement uses TRBV29-1 and TRBJ1-2, with a tentative D call TRBD1 (5 bases). CDR3 length equals 12 residues. With 7 bases removed from V and 8 bases from J, the gap between germline ends came to 17 bases. Germline CDR1 SQVTM, CDR2 ANQGSEA. The CDR3: CSAWRGEWGYTF. The CDR3 DNA sequence: TGCAGCGCGTGGAGGGGAGAATGGGGCTACACCTTC.

The rearrangement joins TRBV3-1 (or the pseudogene TRBV3-2) to TRBJ1-1; D call uncertain. Germline V CDR1 and CDR2: LGHDT, YNNKEL (reference sequence). There are 15 residues in the CDR3. V lost 1 base and J lost 0, with 9 bases in between. CDR3 bases: TGTGCCAGCAGCCAAGCGTCCTATATGAACACTGAAGCTTTCTTT. It codes for CASSQASYMNTEAFF.

Comment on this clone: The same CDR3 also results from other DNA sequences found in this sample. The J gene is TRBJ1-5, the V gene TRBV19; perhaps TRBD1 as D (5 bases). There are 15 residues in the CDR3. The ends were cut back, 3 bases at V and 1 base at J, with 10 bases in the middle. Germline CDR1 and CDR2: LNHDA and SQIVND (reference sequence). CDR3 nucleotides: TGTGCCAGTAGTATCGGGGGTGGGAGCAATCAGCCCCAGCATTTT. It specifies CASSIGGGSNQPQHF. The full variable domain, its missing parts supplied by reference TRBV19 and TRBJ1-5, is DGGITQSPKYLFRKEGQNVTLSCEQNLNHDAMYWYRQDPGQGLRLIYYSQIVNDFQKGDIAEGYSVSREKKESFPLTVTSAQKNPTAFYLCASSIGGGSNQPQHFGDGTRLSIL.

The genes are TRBV20-1 and TRBJ2-7; perhaps TRBD1 as D (6 bases). The CDR3 has 10 amino acids. CDR1 is DFQATT and CDR2 is SNEGSKA in the germline V gene (reference sequence). The V end lost 4 bases, the J end lost 7 bases, and 8 bases lay between the germline ends. Here the CDR3 DNA reads TGCAGTGCTAACAGGGCTGAGCAGTACTTC. Translated, it gives CSANRAEQYF.

The chain uses TRBV30 and TRBJ1-6; 7 bases are shared with TRBD1. This CDR3 region has 14 residues. The V gene end was trimmed by 2 bases and the J gene end by 7 bases; junction bases not matched to a gene: 5. Germline assignment: CDR1 GTSNPN and CDR2 SVGIG (reference sequence). CDR3 protein: CAWSRGQRNSPLHF. DNA for the CDR3: TGTGCCTGGAGTAGGGGACAGCGGAATTCACCCCTCCACTTT.

A single count supports this clone. The chain recombines TRBV2 with TRBJ2-1; 11 bases map to TRBD1. The CDR3 totals 12 residues. The germline V gene encodes CDR1 SNHLY and CDR2 FYNNEI. Germline trimming cut 7 bases from V and 10 bases from J; bases unmatched to any gene: 3. The CDR3 bases are TGTGCCAGCACCTGGGACAGGGGGGAGCAGTTCTTC. Protein: CASTWDRGEQFF.

The V gene is TRBV19, the J gene TRBJ1-5, with 7 bases that match TRBD1. CDR3 length equals 14 residues. Germline V gives CDR1 LNHDA, CDR2 SQIVND (reference sequence). V trimming: 7 bases; J trimming: 8 bases; junction bases outside the gene matches: 11. The CDR3 DNA reads as TGTGCCAGTACAGAACAGGGGCTAGATGAGCCCCAGCATTTT. It yields the protein CASTEQGLDEPQHF.

The rearrangement uses TRBV6-6 and TRBJ2-2; the match to TRBD1 covers 9 bases. The CDR3 is made up of 15 amino acids. V shed 2 bases and J 6 bases; nucleotides not matched to a gene: 4. Germline V CDR1 and CDR2: MNHNY, SVGAGI (reference sequence). CDR3 sequence (DNA): TGTGCCAGCAGTTACCGGGACAGGGATGCCGGGGAGCTGTTTTTT. The encoded protein is CASSYRDRDAGELFF.

The chain has TRBV24-1 and TRBJ2-3; TRBD1 is a possible D gene (6 bases). Germline CDR1 KGHDR, CDR2 SFDVKD. This CDR3 spans 17 amino acids. V shed 5 bases and J shed 2 bases, with 19 bases lying between them. The chain's CDR3 is CATSGSLDSQITDTQYF. DNA for the CDR3: TGTGCCACCAGTGGATCCTTGGACAGCCAAATCACAGATACGCAGTATTTT.

The chain links TRBV7-9 to TRBJ1-4; 7 nucleotides match TRBD1. The ends lost 5 bases at V and 0 bases at J; junction bases unmatched: 15. The CDR3 length is 19 residues. In germline, CDR1 is SEHNR, CDR2 FQNEAQ (reference sequence). CDR3 amino acids: CASSPQTGIRSSTNEKLFF. The CDR3, as DNA: TGTGCCAGCAGCCCGCAGACAGGGATCCGTTCATCAACTAATGAAAAACTGTTTTTT.

The rearrangement links TRBV3-1 (or the pseudogene TRBV3-2) to TRBJ1-2, with D unresolved. This CDR3 spans 16 amino acids. CDR1 is LGHDT, CDR2 YNNKEL, per germline (reference sequence). V was pared by 0 bases and J by 5 bases, with 16 bases between. The CDR3 DNA is TGTGCCAGCAGCCAAGATAAAACAGTGTGGTGGTATGGCTACACCTTC. Translation gives CASSQDKTVWWYGYTF.

This clone has just a few counts. The V gene is TRBV10-1, the J gene TRBJ1-2; 7 nucleotides line up with TRBD1. This CDR3 is 16 amino acids long. Trimming removed 6 bases from V and 3 bases from J; junction bases left unmatched: 13. CDR1 is WNHNN, CDR2 SYGVQD, per germline (reference sequence). The CDR3 spells CASRLDTGQKYYGYTF. In DNA, the CDR3 is TGCGCCAGCAGGCTAGACACGGGACAGAAATACTATGGCTACACCTTC.

CDR3 DNA sequence: TGTGCCAGCAATTACAGGGGGCCCAATCAGCCCCAGCATTTT. This gives the protein CASNYRGPNQPQHF. This chain links TRBV2 with TRBJ1-5, with 9 positions matching TRBD1. The CDR3 has 14 amino acids. Germline assignment: CDR1 SNHLY and CDR2 FYNNEI. The junction had 4 bases not matched to a gene; V was cut back by 7 bases and J by 3 bases. Full variable domain (outside the CDR3, taken from reference TRBV2 and TRBJ1-5): EPEVTQTPSHQVTQMGQEVILRCVPISNHLYFYWYRQILGQKVEFLVSFYNNEISEKSEIFDDQFSVERPDGSNFTLKIRSTKLEDSAMYFCASNYRGPNQPQHFGDGTRLSIL.

The V call is TRBV7-2, the J call TRBJ2-7; 8 positions match TRBD1. From germline, CDR1 is SGHTA and CDR2 FQGNSA. The CDR3 spans 14 residues. The junction had 5 bases not matched to a gene; V was cut back by 7 bases and J by 0 bases. CDR3 sequence reads: CASTRTGSSYEQYF. In nucleotides, the CDR3 is TGTGCCAGCACCCGGACAGGGAGCTCCTACGAGCAGTACTTC.

This chain uses TRBV30 with TRBJ1-3; D remains unclear. CDR3 length: 11 residues. Germline assignment: CDR1 GTSNPN and CDR2 SVGIG (reference sequence). V was shortened by 4 bases and J by 2 bases, with 3 bases between the two germline ends. CDR3 sequence (DNA): TGTGCCTGGAACACTGGAAACACCATATATTTT. Protein sequence: CAWNTGNTIYF.

The rearrangement links TRBV5-4 to TRBJ2-3; 8 bases align to TRBD2. The ends lost 2 bases at V and 6 bases at J; junction bases unmatched: 8. Germline V CDR1 and CDR2: SGHNT, YYREEE (reference sequence). The CDR3 runs to 15 residues. The CDR3 coding sequence is TGTGCCAGCAGCTTTATGGCGGGGGGCCAGGATACGCAGTATTTT. Amino acid sequence: CASSFMAGGQDTQYF.

V and J are TRBV29-1 and TRBJ2-3, with D possibly TRBD2 on 6 matching bases. V was shortened by 4 bases and J by 2 bases, with 19 bases between the two germline ends. The germline V gene has CDR1 SQVTM and CDR2 ANQGSEA. The CDR3 is 16 residues long. The CDR3 region has the DNA TGCAGCGTTGGCGGTGTGGAGGGGTCTAACACAGATACGCAGTATTTT. Translating it yields CSVGGVEGSNTDTQYF.

This chain connects TRBV9 to TRBJ1-6; D might be TRBD1 (5 bases). Trimming removed 3 bases at V and 7 bases at J, with 8 bases between. CDR3 length: 13 amino acids. Germline V gene data show CDR1 as SGDLS and CDR2 as YYNGEE. The CDR3 coding sequence is TGTGCCAGCAGCGGGGGGAGGAATTCACCCCTCCACTTT. This gives the protein CASSGGRNSPLHF.

This sequence joins TRBV2 and TRBJ1-2; D is unclear. Germline V gives CDR1 SNHLY, CDR2 FYNNEI. V shed 4 bases and J shed 1 base, with 16 bases lying between them. CDR3 length equals 16 residues. The CDR3 reads CASSGNGVPFNYGYTF. The CDR3 bases are TGTGCCAGCAGTGGGAACGGGGTCCCCTTTAACTATGGCTACACCTTC.

This rearrangement joins TRBV7-9 to TRBJ2-7, with no clear D. The CDR3 runs to 14 residues. From germline, CDR1 is SEHNR and CDR2 FQNEAQ (reference sequence). V was cut by 1 base and J by 4 bases, with 11 bases left in between. CDR3 DNA sequence: TGTGCCAGCAGCTTAGGCGGATTCGGGTACGAGCAGTACTTC. Protein product: CASSLGGFGYEQYF. Full variable domain (remainder filled in from reference TRBV7-9 and TRBJ2-7): DTGVSQNPRHKITKRGQNVTFRCDPISEHNRLYWYRQTLGQGPEFLTYFQNEAQLEKSRLLSDRFSAERPKGSFSTLEIQRTEQGDSAMYLCASSLGGFGYEQYFGPGTRLTVT.

This clone was found a few times. CDR3: CASSPGTGGWNEQFF. In DNA, the CDR3 is TGTGCCAGCAGCCCGGGAACGGGAGGGTGGAATGAGCAGTTCTTC. This chain links TRBV9 with TRBJ2-1; 8 positions match TRBD2. Per the germline V gene, CDR1 is SGDLS and CDR2 is YYNGEE. V dropped 4 bases and J dropped 7; count of bases not matched to a gene: 10. The CDR3 loop spans 15 amino acids.

The J gene is TRBJ1-3, the V gene TRBV2; D is unresolved. This CDR3 is 16 amino acids long. V was shortened by 5 bases and J by 0 bases, with 14 bases between the two germline ends. Germline values: CDR1 SNHLY, CDR2 FYNNEI. CDR3 sequence (DNA): TGTGCCAGCAGTCCTCGATCACCACTCTCTGGAAACACCATATATTTT. Translating it yields CASSPRSPLSGNTIYF.

This clone was counted a single time. The rearrangement uses TRBV9 and TRBJ1-1; 7 bases map to TRBD1. V lost 0 bases to trimming and J lost 0 bases; unmatched junction nucleotides: 5. Germline lookup yields CDR1 SGDLS and CDR2 YYNGEE. This CDR3 has 16 amino acids. This CDR3 reads CASSVAVGQLNTEAFF. Here the CDR3 DNA reads TGTGCCAGCAGCGTAGCCGTGGGACAGTTGAACACTGAAGCTTTCTTT.

This rearrangement joins TRBV29-1 to TRBJ1-1; D is uncertain. Between the trimmed V and J ends, which lost 6 bases and 5 bases, there was a span of 22 bases. The CDR3 is 15 residues long. CDR1 is SQVTM, CDR2 ANQGSEA, per germline. CDR3 nucleotides: TGCAGCGTGACCTTCGGCAGGTCCACTGGGACTGAAGCTTTCTTT. Protein product: CSVTFGRSTGTEAFF.